A selection of T cell receptor beta chains follows, all from one sample in a study of T cell changes during pregnancy in multiple sclerosis. Some clones are missing from TCRdb's copy, which holds only in-frame ones; the method was immunoSEQ multiplex PCR. In the table there are approximately 23,000 clones, about 90% of which are singletons. Sample: CD4+ T cells from peripheral blood mononuclear cells, taken in the third trimester of pregnancy. These receptors came from a female donor in good health, enrolled as a control in a pregnancy study. The CDR3 runs from the conserved cysteine through the conserved F or W.

CDR3 protein | V gene
CASSVGSSSYEQYF | TRBV9
CASSKGQGARETQYF | TRBV9
CASSFGFNQPQHF | TRBV7-9
CASSRGDRSSYEQYF | TRBV6-5
CASSPTGSTNEKLFF | TRBV19
CASSLSAANQPQHF | TRBV27
CASSVGAGGPPDSYNEQFF | TRBV9
CASSLGTSGDEQFF | TRBV5-4
CASSDPRWTASSGANVLTF | TRBV9
CASSPQETQYF | TRBV7-2
CASVGVSGYGYTF | TRBV7-2
CASSLGAQDTQYF | TRBV5-4
CASSMDGQGNYGYTF | TRBV19
CASSPQLAGTDTQYF | TRBV5-1
CASSSSPGETQYF | TRBV5-4
CASSLNRAHGYTF | TRBV5-6
CASSPDRHSYEQYF | TRBV27
CASSSGGTAYNEQFF | TRBV5-4
CASSDPPGSTDTQYF | TRBV9
CASSQTSGSYNEQFF | TRBV4-3
CASSVEDRVRSNYGYTF | TRBV2
CASSQMGPGETQYF | TRBV7-2
CASSLKRGLGTGELFF | TRBV5-6
CASRGASGTNYNEQFF | TRBV27
CASKGGPSYNEQFF | TRBV19
CASSLGVGNYGYTF | TRBV7-3
CASSRDGRFFGTDTQYF | TRBV5-1
CASSLSDGPYEQYF | TRBV7-2
CASSIVYRAASQFF | TRBV19
CASSPEGAHGYTF | TRBV18
CAISEGGWHQETQYF | TRBV10-3